Reported below is one T cell receptor beta chain. Its target antigen remains unknown. No base quality information exists; no much larger clone differs at one position. The data originate from a study of shared clonotypes between healthy human individuals (dated by TCRdb to the early 2020s). Concerning the study at large: A couple of women and three men aged 18 to 49 years were included in the cohort. For each donor, CD4 naive and CD4 memory were each given three plates, CD8 naive was given two plates, and CD8 memory was given one plate. The study deeply sequenced blood TCR repertoires of about 5 healthy adults to estimate repertoire size and the extent of clonotype sharing between individuals. Different laboratories and diverse techniques were used to prepare libraries and sequence TCR repertoires, to increase sequencing depth and limit assay-specific biases. Between about 0.85 and 10 billion PBMCs per donor were obtained by leukapheresis. Overall study outcomes, separate from this receptor: Larger estimated clonotype richness was generally found for naive subsets than for memory subsets. The genetic and exposure-history diversity represented was limited by the small number of donors. Sampling was restricted to blood, and TCR repertoires in tissue are likely to differ from TCR repertoires in blood. Compared with non-shared clonotypes, clonotypes shared by all four sorted-subset donors had higher generation probabilities. Based on pairwise subsampling, the degree of clonotype sharing among donors was expected to be affected by sequencing depth. Incomplete sequencing was indicated by rarefaction of sorted-subset datasets, despite the large sequencing depth. Sharing across a handful of donors was observed for about 4.8% of naive CD4, 3.5% of naive CD8, 2.3% of memory CD4, and 0.4% of memory CD8 clonotypes.

Donors were healthy HIV-negative adults with no recently reported acute infections or vaccinations. All donors were Caucasian adults living in Nashville, Tennessee, USA. CD4+ T cells were enriched by magnetic negative selection, after which naive cells were positively selected on CD45RA and the negative fraction was taken as the memory subset. After blood collection by leukapheresis, PBMCs were isolated using Ficoll-Histopaque density gradient centrifugation and then cryopreserved in the vapor phase of liquid nitrogen. Analytical flow cytometry was used to check the purity and quantity of each magnetically sorted T cell population. Each sorted fraction had its genomic DNA isolated and then quantified by UV absorbance on a Nanodrop 2000c. TCR CDR3 regions were amplified from genomic DNA by multiplex PCR using the deep immunoSEQ assay. Genomic DNA extracted from each cell subset was distributed evenly over all wells of several immunoSEQ 96-well plates, and each plate served as one replicate. For sorted subsets, around 200 ng genomic DNA, equal to tens of thousands of T cell genomes, was loaded into each replicate PCR. The purified libraries were quantified using a Qubit 3.0 fluorometer, sized with a Bioanalyzer 2100, and then quantified again using the KAPA Library Quantification kit. Every immunoSEQ 96-well plate was sequenced on a separate single-read 150-cycle Illumina NextSeq 550 flow cell. As for the original processing: Because the immunoSEQ output held only junctional sequences and lacked quality scores, the filtering could not match the filtering applied to full-length reads. To assign V/J genes and CDR3, sequences were annotated using PyIR, a Python wrapper for IgBLAST v1.9, with IMGT germline references. Reads were filtered out if the reads had weak V/J assignments (E-value above 1e-6), no CDR3, stop codons, out-of-frame junctions, or ambiguous translated residues. V3J clonotypes were defined as sequences sharing an identical inferred V gene, J gene, and CDR3 amino acid sequence. The percentage overlap between two repertoires was calculated by dividing the number of shared unique clonotypes by the size of the smaller repertoire. RTK rarefaction, the Chao1 estimator, and Recon v2.1 estimates of unobserved clonotypes were used to assess repertoire richness. For all TCRbeta clonotypes obtained by the gDNA method from a handful of donors, generation probabilities were computed with OLGA. Sourced from immuneACCESS, this table was stored by TCRdb with only in-frame sequences that have V and J called. A share of the clones is absent; for the studies checked, an unresolved V gene accounts for under half, and the remainder has no known explanation. V, J and clone size derive from that table, while D and trimming were established from the DNA sequence. The sample contains about 2.3 million clones, about nine tenths of them found a single time. Together, the top ten hold about 0.36% of the sample.

In the germline V gene, CDR1 corresponds to SGHVS and CDR2 to FQNEAQ. Here V drops 4 bases and J drops 5 bases, and the junction holds 8 bases not matched to any gene. Measured from the cysteine to the phenylalanine, the CDR3 is 16 residues long. Of all the DNA, just the CDR3 is kept, 48 bases in frame from base 1. This clonotype was obtained from a man aged 18 to 29 in good health. Some clones in this sample may be carry-over from other donors' samples. The V and J genes are TRBV7-8 and TRBJ2-1, with 10 bases in between that match TRBD2. The sample comprised naive CD4+ T cells from PBMCs. The sample's cell subset or site label, decoded: CD45RA+ positively selected. The nucleotides read TGTGCCAGCAGCTGGCGGGCACTAGCGGGAAACAATGAGCAGTTCTTC. It codes for CASSWRALAGNNEQFF.